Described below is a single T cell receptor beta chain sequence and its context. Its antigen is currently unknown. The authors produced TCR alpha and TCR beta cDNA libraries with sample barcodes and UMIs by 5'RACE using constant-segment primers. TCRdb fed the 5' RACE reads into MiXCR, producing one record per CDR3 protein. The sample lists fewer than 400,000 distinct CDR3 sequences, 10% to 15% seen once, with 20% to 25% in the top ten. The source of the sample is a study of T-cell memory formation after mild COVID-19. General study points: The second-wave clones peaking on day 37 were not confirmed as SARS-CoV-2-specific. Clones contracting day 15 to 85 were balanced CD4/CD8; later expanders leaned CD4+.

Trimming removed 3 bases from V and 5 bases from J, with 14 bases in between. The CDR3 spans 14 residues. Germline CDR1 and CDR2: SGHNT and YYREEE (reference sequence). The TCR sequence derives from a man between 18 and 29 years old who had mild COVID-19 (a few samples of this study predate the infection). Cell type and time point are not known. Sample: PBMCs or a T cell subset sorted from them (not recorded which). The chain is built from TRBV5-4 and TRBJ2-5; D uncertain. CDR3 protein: CASSSKSGRETQYF. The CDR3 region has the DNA TGTGCCAGCAGCTCGAAATCCGGCCGGGAGACCCAGTACTTC.